The 22 T cell receptor beta chains in this list originate from one sample, sequenced in a study of radiotherapy plus CTLA-4 blockade in lung cancer. TCRdb's copy holds only in-frame clones and misses some; the assay was immunoSEQ multiplex PCR. The repertoire holds 50,000 to 85,000 clones, with about 80% as singletons. The sequenced sample was peripheral blood, obtained from a patient treated with radiotherapy plus ipilimumab. The receptors stem from a human donor with non-small cell lung cancer who had a partial response to radiotherapy plus ipilimumab.

This chain uses TRBV5-1 with TRBJ2-5; 9 bases map to TRBD2. Per germline, CDR1 SGHRS and CDR2 YFSETQ. CDR3 length equals 17 residues. With 0 bases clipped from V and 5 bases from J, the junction kept 11 bases outside the gene matches. The CDR3 here is CASSLALPSGTIETQYF. CDR3 nucleotides: TGCGCCAGCAGCTTGGCCTTGCCTAGCGGGACTATTGAGACCCAGTACTTC.

The J gene is TRBJ1-1, the V gene TRBV28; 7 bases map to TRBD1. Germline trimming cut 3 bases from V and 4 bases from J; bases unmatched to any gene: 8. Germline lookup yields CDR1 MDHEN and CDR2 SYDVKM. The CDR3 length is 15 residues. The chain's CDR3 is CASSLGTAGGTEAFF. CDR3 in DNA: TGTGCCAGCAGTTTGGGTACGGCAGGGGGCACTGAAGCTTTCTTT.

The chain joins TRBV28 to TRBJ2-7; TRBD1 agrees at 12 bases. The CDR3 has 15 residues. V gave up 6 bases and J gave up 6 bases; unmatched junction bases: 9. Germline lookup yields CDR1 MDHEN and CDR2 SYDVKM. The CDR3 loop reads CASRAPGQGAGEQYF. The DNA of the CDR3 is TGTGCCAGCAGGGCACCGGGACAGGGGGCTGGCGAGCAGTACTTC.

The chain's CDR3 is CASSPGTGNVLTF. In DNA form, the CDR3 reads TGTGCCAGCTCTCCCGGGACAGGGAACGTCCTGACTTTC. This chain uses TRBV18 with TRBJ2-6; 9 bases are a match to TRBD1. The CDR3 sequence is 13 residues long. Germline CDR1 KGHSH, CDR2 LQKENI. The junction had 4 bases not matched to a gene; V was cut back by 6 bases and J by 10 bases.

The chain combines TRBV11-2 with TRBJ2-5; 9 bases map to TRBD1. V dropped 6 bases and J dropped 4; count of bases not matched to a gene: 9. The CDR3 loop spans 15 amino acids. The germline V gene encodes CDR1 SGHAT and CDR2 FQNNGV. CDR3 amino acids: CASRGTTGGGETQYF. As DNA, the CDR3 is TGTGCCAGCAGAGGCACCACAGGGGGCGGAGAGACCCAGTACTTC.

This chain links TRBV7-6 with TRBJ1-5; a possible D gene is TRBD1 (5 bases). The CDR3 covers 13 residues. CDR1 is SGHVS and CDR2 is FNYEAQ in the germline V gene. Trimming shortened V by 5 bases and J by 7 bases, and 12 bases separated the two germline ends. The chain's CDR3 is CASSREQGQPQHF. The CDR3 DNA follows: TGTGCCAGCAGCCGAGAGCAGGGACAGCCCCAGCATTTT.

The rearrangement joins TRBV9 to TRBJ2-2, with TRBD1 matching over 9 bases. V was pared by 4 bases and J by 3 bases, with 7 bases of the junction left unmatched. Germline CDR1 and CDR2: SGDLS and YYNGEE. The CDR3 runs to 16 residues. The CDR3 protein is CASSLRGQGYTGELFF. CDR3 nucleotides: TGTGCCAGCAGCCTTCGTGGACAGGGGTACACCGGGGAGCTGTTTTTT.

This clone was seen a single time. The chain couples TRBV11-3 to TRBJ2-7, with D uncertain. Trimming pared 5 bases from V and 9 bases from J, leaving 14 bases between. The CDR3 has 12 amino acids. Germline loops: CDR1 SGHNT, CDR2 YENEEA. CDR3 coding DNA: TGTGCCAGCAGCGCGACTCCCATGGCGCAGTACTTC. Encoded protein: CASSATPMAQYF.

The chain recombines TRBV7-6 with TRBJ1-3; TRBD1 is a possible D gene (6 bases). This CDR3 comprises 15 residues. Germline CDR1 SGHVS, CDR2 FNYEAQ. The V gene lost 5 bases and the J gene lost 0 bases, with 11 bases spanning the gap. The CDR3 DNA is TGTGCCAGCAGCCAAACAGGGACCTCTGGAAACACCATATATTTT. It codes for CASSQTGTSGNTIYF. Full variable domain (rest looked up from reference TRBV7-6 and TRBJ1-3): GAGVSQSPRYKVTKRGQDVALRCDPISGHVSLYWYRQALGQGPEFLTYFNYEAQQDKSGLPNDRFSAERPEGSISTLTIQRTEQRDSAMYRCASSQTGTSGNTIYFGEGSWLTVV.

As concerns this clone: The same CDR3 arises from other DNA sequences in this sample as well. This rearrangement joins TRBV2 to TRBJ1-5; 7 bases are a match to TRBD1. Trimming removed 7 bases from V and 4 bases from J; junction bases left unmatched: 1. Germline CDR1 SNHLY, CDR2 FYNNEI. This CDR3 is 12 amino acids long. The CDR3 loop reads CASNRGNQPQHF. As DNA, the CDR3 is TGTGCCAGCAACAGGGGAAATCAGCCCCAGCATTTT.

This chain links TRBV28 with TRBJ1-5, with TRBD1 as a possible D gene (5 bases). The CDR3 consists of 16 residues. With 5 bases removed from V and 0 bases from J, the gap between germline ends came to 14 bases. Germline-derived CDR1 and CDR2 are MDHEN and SYDVKM. The CDR3 spells CASSPNRQISNQPQHF. Written as DNA, the CDR3 is TGTGCCAGCAGTCCCAACCGACAGATTAGCAATCAGCCCCAGCATTTT.

This clone showed up just once. V usage is TRBV27 and J usage is TRBJ2-7; D not resolved. V was pared by 6 bases and J by 4 bases, with 13 bases between. The CDR3 is 13 residues long. Germline V gene sequence: CDR1 MNHEY, CDR2 SMNVEV (reference sequence). The CDR3 is CASSPDTSYEQYF. In nucleotides, the CDR3 is TGTGCCAGCAGCCCTGACACCTCTTACGAGCAGTACTTC.

This chain links TRBV19 with TRBJ2-2; 14 bases match TRBD2. CDR1 is LNHDA and CDR2 is SQIVND in the germline V gene (reference sequence). CDR3 length: 18 amino acids. V gave up 4 bases and J gave up 4 bases; unmatched junction bases: 8. CDR3 in amino acids: CASSTRTSGRIGTGELFF. Written as DNA, the CDR3 is TGTGCCAGTAGTACCAGGACTAGCGGGAGGATAGGCACCGGGGAGCTGTTTTTT.

J is TRBJ1-1 and V is TRBV2; no firm D call. CDR3 length: 14 amino acids. In germline, CDR1 is SNHLY, CDR2 FYNNEI. The germline V and J ends were trimmed by 3 bases and 1 base, with 9 bases remaining between them. CDR3 loop: CASSDRAGNTEAFF. The CDR3 bases are TGTGCCAGCAGTGATAGGGCGGGGAACACTGAAGCTTTCTTT.

The count of this clone is one. The chain links TRBV4-1 to TRBJ2-1; 12 bases are shared with TRBD2. The CDR3 is 17 amino acids. Germline CDR1 and CDR2: MGHRA and YSYEKL. Unmatched junction bases numbered 12, after V lost 4 bases and J lost 8 bases. The CDR3 is CASSPDGLAGSRYEQFF. The CDR3 coding sequence is TGCGCCAGCAGCCCGGACGGACTAGCGGGAAGTAGGTATGAGCAGTTCTTC.

The rearrangement joins TRBV9 to TRBJ2-7, with D hard to call. CDR3 length: 12 amino acids. The germline V gene has CDR1 SGDLS and CDR2 YYNGEE. V was trimmed by 0 bases and J by 6 bases, leaving 7 bases between them. The DNA of the CDR3 is TGTGCCAGCAGCGTAGGGCGCGGCGAGCAGTACTTC. Translated: CASSVGRGEQYF.

This clone was detected once. This rearrangement joins TRBV6-1 to TRBJ2-7, with 10 bases fitting TRBD1. The trim removed 8 bases at V and 0 bases at J, leaving 4 bases unmatched. Germline V CDR1 and CDR2: MNHNS, SASEGT. There are 14 residues in the CDR3. The CDR3 reads CASGGQGSSYEQYF. In nucleotides, the CDR3 is TGTGCCAGCGGGGGACAGGGGAGCTCCTACGAGCAGTACTTC.

The V call is TRBV18, the J call TRBJ2-3; no clear D gene. The CDR3 spans 17 residues. The germline V gene has CDR1 KGHSH and CDR2 LQKENI. Trimming cost V 0 bases and J 0 bases, with 13 bases left between them. DNA for the CDR3: TGTGCCAGCTCACCACCCAATCGCGGCGGCAGCACAGATACGCAGTATTTT. It codes for CASSPPNRGGSTDTQYF.

The rearrangement joins TRBV18 to TRBJ2-5; TRBD2 matches at 9 bases. V trimming: 2 bases; J trimming: 4 bases; junction bases outside the gene matches: 8. The CDR3 loop spans 16 amino acids. Germline CDR1 reads KGHSH; CDR2 reads LQKENI. CDR3 nucleotides: TGTGCCAGCTCACCAATGGCGGGAGGGCCGGGAGAGACCCAGTACTTC. Translating gives CASSPMAGGPGETQYF.

This clone has a single count. The rearrangement uses TRBV6-1 and TRBJ2-1, with 14 positions matching TRBD2. From germline, CDR1 is MNHNS and CDR2 SASEGT. J lost 9 bases, V lost 7 bases, and 8 bases had no gene match. The CDR3 spans 15 residues. The CDR3 region is CASIIRLAGGGEQFF. The DNA for the CDR3 is TGTGCCAGCATTATTCGACTAGCGGGAGGGGGTGAGCAGTTCTTC.

This sequence joins TRBV2 and TRBJ2-2, with 9 bases identical to TRBD1. The CDR3 runs to 16 residues. Germline CDR1 is SNHLY and CDR2 is FYNNEI. Trimming removed 6 bases from V and 3 bases from J; junction bases left unmatched: 8. CDR3 DNA sequence: TGTGCCAGCAGGAAACACAGGGGGCCGTACACCGGGGAGCTGTTTTTT. Its translation: CASRKHRGPYTGELFF.

This chain joins TRBV7-2 and TRBJ2-4; no reliable D call. The ends were cut back, 4 bases at V and 0 bases at J, with 13 bases in the middle. The CDR3 spans 16 residues. Germline CDR1 SGHTA, CDR2 FQGNSA. DNA for the CDR3: TGTGCCAGCAGCTCCCCTCCGAGTGGAGCCAAAAACATTCAGTACTTC. It codes for CASSSPPSGAKNIQYF.